These 5 T cell receptor beta chains were all obtained from the same sample, sequenced in a study of high-grade serous ovarian cancer treatment subgroups. The tumor samples were collected prior to definitive surgery or chemotherapy. Profiling relied on immunoSEQ multiplex PCR, and the TCRdb table lists in-frame clones only, not all of them. The sample shows about 5,700 clones, about 85% of them seen only once. The sequenced material came from tumor tissue. Every receptor here comes from a human donor with high-grade serous ovarian cancer.

This rearrangement joins TRBV5-5 to TRBJ1-2; D not certain. The germline gives CDR1 SGHKS, CDR2 YYEKEE (reference sequence). CDR3 length: 17 residues. V lost 1 base and J lost 0, with 16 bases in between. The DNA for the CDR3 is TGTGCCAGCAGCTTGATGTTCCCCGCAGAAGCTAACTATGGCTACACCTTC. Translated, it gives CASSLMFPAEANYGYTF.

The CDR3 protein is CASSFTGVTYEQYF. CDR3 coding DNA: TGTGCCAGCAGTTTTACAGGGGTGACCTACGAGCAGTACTTC. The J gene is TRBJ2-7, the V gene TRBV7-9, with 7 bases fitting TRBD1. The CDR3 has 14 residues. The junction had 7 bases not matched to a gene; V was cut back by 6 bases and J by 2 bases. Germline V gene data show CDR1 as SEHNR and CDR2 as FQNEAQ (reference sequence).

The chain has TRBV6-1 and TRBJ2-5; either TRBD1 or TRBD2 may fit D (6 bases each). This CDR3 spans 14 amino acids. CDR1 is MNHNS, CDR2 SASEGT, per germline. V shed 10 bases and J shed 4 bases, with 19 bases lying between them. CDR3 in DNA: TGTGCCACCGAAGACAGGCGGGGAGGAGAGACCCAGTACTTC. Protein: CATEDRRGGETQYF.

The V call is TRBV6-5, the J call TRBJ2-7, with TRBD1 matching 10 bases. Losses at the gene ends were 2 bases for V and 2 bases for J; bases not matched to a gene: 3. This CDR3 has 15 amino acids. Germline-derived CDR1 and CDR2 are MNHEY and SVGAGI. The CDR3 reads CASSYRTGGTYEQYF. In nucleotides, the CDR3 is TGTGCCAGCAGTTACAGGACAGGGGGTACCTACGAGCAGTACTTC.

J is TRBJ2-1 and V is TRBV11-2; D may be TRBD2 (6 bases). The CDR3 length is 15 residues. Germline-derived CDR1 and CDR2 are SGHAT and FQNNGV. V lost 5 bases and J 5 bases, leaving 16 bases between the germline ends. The CDR3 here is CASSPGDPSDNEQFF. The CDR3 coding sequence is TGTGCCAGCAGCCCGGGAGATCCGTCGGACAATGAGCAGTTCTTC.